Below are 22 T cell receptor beta chains sequenced from a single sample in a study of regulatory T cells in long-lasting Graves disease. Construction of TCR beta libraries relied on iRepertoire HTBI primers and on Arm-PCR targeting CDR3 regions. TCRdb re-called the multiplex PCR reads with MiXCR, one entry per CDR3 protein. The repertoire holds 390,000 or so distinct CDR3 sequences, with roughly 12% as singletons. The time point was: newly diagnosed GD, antithyroid drugs for less than 3 months. Following extraction of RNA from PBMCs, that RNA was used to make the TCR library. These data also featured in a second study, about T cells in Graves' hyperthyroidism and ophthalmopathy.

The source was peripheral blood mononuclear cells (PBMCs), collected at new diagnosis, from a patient treated with antithyroid drugs. These receptors all come from a woman aged 18-30 years with Graves disease.

This clonotype was picked up many times. The chain employs TRBV7-2 and TRBJ2-5, with D tentatively TRBD1 (6 bases). The germline V gene has CDR1 SGHTA and CDR2 FQGNSA. This CDR3 is 13 amino acids long. Deletions cut 5 bases from V and 3 bases from J, with 10 bases between. The CDR3 reads CASSQGTKETQYF. CDR3 bases: TGTGCCAGCAGCCAAGGGACAAAAGAGACCCAGTACTTC.

This clonotype has more than one count but fewer than ten. Possible read error: a much larger clone is one base away. This chain links TRBV2 with TRBJ1-2; 9 bases are shared with TRBD1. The length of the CDR3 is 15 residues. CDR1 and CDR2 (germline): SNHLY, FYNNEI. The CDR3 DNA sequence: TGTGCCTGCAGTGATATTGGACAGGGGAACTATGGCTACACCTTC. As protein: CACSDIGQGNYGYTF. Full variable domain (missing parts from reference TRBV2 and TRBJ1-2): EPEVTQTPSHQVTQMGQEVILRCVPISNHLYFYWYRQILGQKVEFLVSFYNNEISEKSEIFDDQFSVERPDGSNFTLKIRSTKLEDSAMYFCACSDIGQGNYGYTFGSGTRLTVV.

The chain combines TRBV2 with TRBJ2-5; perhaps TRBD2 as D (6 bases). V dropped 6 bases and J dropped 5 bases, with 19 bases sitting between them. The CDR3 extends over 15 amino acids. The germline V gene has CDR1 SNHLY and CDR2 FYNNEI. CDR3 in DNA: TGTGCCAGCAGAAACGAGGGACTGAGGAAGGAGACCCAGTACTTC. Translating gives CASRNEGLRKETQYF.

This clonotype showed up just a few times. CDR3 loop: CASTPVAGAYEQYF. CDR3 nucleotide sequence: TGTGCCAGCACCCCCGTGGCAGGGGCATACGAGCAGTACTTC. The gene calls are TRBV6-1 and TRBJ2-7, with a tentative D call TRBD1 (6 bases). The germline gives CDR1 MNHNS, CDR2 SASEGT. V was pared by 7 bases and J by 4 bases, with 17 bases between. This CDR3 has 14 residues.

This clonotype was counted at least ten times. This sequence joins TRBV30 and TRBJ1-1, with D tentatively TRBD1 (5 bases). This CDR3 is 13 amino acids long. Germline V gene data show CDR1 as GTSNPN and CDR2 as SVGIG (reference sequence). Trimming took 0 bases from V and 5 from J, leaving 10 bases between them. The CDR3 loop reads CAWSVLAGTEAFF. CDR3 coding DNA: TGTGCCTGGAGTGTGCTAGCAGGGACTGAAGCTTTCTTT.

This clonotype was picked up many times. The rearrangement links TRBV19 to TRBJ1-1; unclear D gene. CDR3 length: 13 amino acids. V lost 5 bases to trimming and J lost 0 bases, with 7 bases between them. From germline, CDR1 is LNHDA and CDR2 SQIVND (reference sequence). CDR3 sequence: CASSAVMNTEAFF. CDR3 coding DNA: TGTGCCAGTAGTGCCGTCATGAACACTGAAGCTTTCTTT.

V and J are TRBV4-3 and TRBJ2-7; 9 positions agree with TRBD1. Germline V gene lookup returns CDR1 LGHNA and CDR2 YSLEER. V was pared by 3 bases and J by 2 bases, with 2 bases of the junction left unmatched. CDR3 length: 14 residues. The CDR3 DNA follows: TGCGCCAGCAGCCAGGGGACAGGGACCTACGAGCAGTACTTC. It translates to CASSQGTGTYEQYF.

There are many counts of this clonotype. This chain connects TRBV14 to TRBJ2-5; perhaps TRBD1 as D (5 bases). Between the trimmed V and J ends, which lost 0 bases and 5 bases, there was a span of 13 bases. Per germline, CDR1 SGHDN and CDR2 FVKESK. The CDR3 totals 15 residues. CDR3 nucleotide sequence: TGTGCCAGCAGCCAAGATTTGGGAAGGGGTGAGACCCAGTACTTC. It codes for CASSQDLGRGETQYF.

The table lists this clonotype with many counts. The chain carries TRBV7-6 and TRBJ1-1; D remains ambiguous. V was pared by 4 bases and J by 9 bases, with 18 bases between. This CDR3 spans 14 amino acids. The germline gives CDR1 SGHVS, CDR2 FNYEAQ. As DNA, the CDR3 is TGTGCCAGCAGCTACCCCGAGGGTTCTGGCCAAGCTTTCTTT. Amino acids: CASSYPEGSGQAFF.

There are many counts of this clonotype. This chain uses TRBV12-5 with TRBJ2-6, with D perhaps TRBD2 (5 bases). The germline CDR1 and CDR2 sequences are LGHNT and FRNRAP. The CDR3 covers 20 residues. V shed 3 bases and J shed 4 bases, with 25 bases lying between them. CDR3 nucleotides: TGTGCTAGTGGTTTCGAGGGAAGTCAAGTTCCCTATTTCGGGGCCAACGTCCTGACTTTC. It codes for CASGFEGSQVPYFGANVLTF.

This clonotype was observed a handful of times. The CDR3 sequence: CASSSGTGYSNQPQHF. The CDR3 nucleotides read TGTGCCAGCAGCTCCGGGACAGGTTATAGCAATCAGCCCCAGCATTTT. This chain joins TRBV7-3 and TRBJ1-5; 8 bases are a match to TRBD1. V was pared by 4 bases and J by 0 bases, with 5 bases of the junction left unmatched. This CDR3 comprises 16 residues. Per the germline V gene, CDR1 is SGHTA and CDR2 is FQGTGA.

This clonotype has at least ten counts. V gene TRBV5-1 combines with J gene TRBJ2-1; 9 bases line up with TRBD1. Germline CDR1 SGHRS, CDR2 YFSETQ. V was pared by 4 bases and J by 2 bases, with 7 bases of the junction left unmatched. CDR3 size: 16 residues. The CDR3 DNA reads TGCGCCAGCAGCCAGGGACAGGGAAGGCCCTACAATGAGCAGTTCTTC. It yields the protein CASSQGQGRPYNEQFF.

This clonotype was picked up many times. V is TRBV7-2 and J is TRBJ2-3, with 15 positions matching TRBD2. The germline gives CDR1 SGHTA, CDR2 FQGNSA. The CDR3 has 16 amino acids. The V segment lost 4 bases and the J segment 5 bases; nucleotides outside the gene matches: 4. The CDR3 DNA is TGTGCCAGCAGCTCCCGGACTAGCGGGAGGGGAGATACGCAGTATTTT. Its protein is CASSSRTSGRGDTQYF.

This clonotype appeared many times. The rearrangement links TRBV12-3 or TRBV12-4 to TRBJ2-3; TRBD2 agrees at 11 bases. V gave up 5 bases and J gave up 1 base; unmatched junction bases: 5. The length of the CDR3 is 16 residues. The CDR3 region is CASSLRLAGRTDTQYF. The CDR3 DNA follows: TGTGCCAGCAGTCTCAGACTAGCGGGACGCACAGATACGCAGTATTTT.

This clonotype was observed a few times. The V and J genes are TRBV6-1 and TRBJ2-1; TRBD2 might be the D (6 bases). Germline V gene sequence: CDR1 MNHNS, CDR2 SASEGT. Trimming cost V 9 bases and J 5 bases, with 14 bases left between them. The CDR3 runs 13 residues. CDR3 loop: CASWDLGDNEQFF. The DNA of the CDR3 is TGTGCCAGTTGGGACTTAGGGGACAATGAGCAGTTCTTC.

As concerns this clonotype: A much larger clone differs from this one at a single base, so this may be a read error. The rearrangement uses TRBV28 and TRBJ1-1, with no clear D. This CDR3 is built from 10 residues. Germline CDR1 MDHEN, CDR2 SYDVKM. V was pared by 10 bases and J by 4 bases, with 7 bases between. CDR3 loop: CATQSTEAFF. The CDR3 nucleotides are TGTGCCACCCAGAGCACTGAAGCTTTCTTT.

This clonotype was seen at least ten times. V and J are TRBV12-3 or TRBV12-4 and TRBJ1-5; D might be TRBD1 (5 bases). CDR3 length: 15 residues. Between the trimmed V and J ends, which lost 6 bases and 4 bases, there was a span of 16 bases. The CDR3 nucleotides are TGTGCCAGCAGACTTAGGGGATACGCGAATCAGCCCCAGCATTTT. Protein product: CASRLRGYANQPQHF.

The sample holds many counts of this clonotype. This chain connects TRBV30 to TRBJ1-1; 7 bases are shared with TRBD1. The germline gives CDR1 GTSNPN, CDR2 SVGIG (reference sequence). V was pared by 3 bases and J by 5 bases, with 9 bases of the junction left unmatched. This CDR3 comprises 14 residues. This CDR3 is CAWRAPGGGTEAFF. CDR3 nucleotides: TGTGCCTGGAGAGCGCCAGGGGGAGGTACTGAAGCTTTCTTT.

There are many counts of this clonotype. CDR3 DNA sequence: TGTGCCATCAGTGTGACCCTCTACGGGACAGATACGCAGTATTTT. Protein sequence: CAISVTLYGTDTQYF. The V and J genes are TRBV10-3 and TRBJ2-3; D gene uncertain. Per the germline V gene, CDR1 is ENHRY and CDR2 is SYGVKD. Trimming shortened V by 4 bases and J by 3 bases, and 14 bases separated the two germline ends. The CDR3 has 15 amino acids.

This clonotype was observed many times. The genes are TRBV29-1 and TRBJ2-1; D unresolved. The CDR3 covers 13 residues. Trimming left V 6 bases short and J 0 bases short, with 9 bases between. Germline lookup yields CDR1 SQVTM and CDR2 ANQGSEA. CDR3 protein: CSVLPSSYNEQFF. The CDR3 DNA is TGCAGCGTCCTACCCAGCTCCTACAATGAGCAGTTCTTC.

The V call is TRBV6-1, the J call TRBJ2-7, with unresolved D. CDR1 MNHNS and CDR2 SASEGT come from the germline V gene. Trimming shortened V by 6 bases and J by 3 bases, and 12 bases separated the two germline ends. This CDR3 is 13 amino acids long. The DNA of the CDR3 is TGTGCCAGCAGCGCGGTTCTGGACTACGAGCAGTACGTC. This sequence encodes CASSAVLDYEQYV.

This clonotype was seen a few times. This chain connects TRBV5-1 to TRBJ2-1; 8 positions agree with TRBD2. The DNA end is a closer match to TRBJ2-5, so the J assignment may be wrong. This CDR3 region has 21 residues. CDR1 SGHRS and CDR2 YFSETQ come from the germline V gene. DNA for the CDR3: TGCGCCAGCAGCTTGGACCTGAAACATCTAGCGGGTAGGGGGAACCAAGAGACCCAGTACTTC. Protein sequence: CASSLDLKHLAGRGNQETQYF.